The clone carrying this TCR beta chain rates as medium-sized. No antigen is known for it. These data originate in a study of neurological immune-mediated disorders. Study as a whole: Relapsing-remitting disease affected about 30, and secondary progressive 3, of roughly 35 multiple sclerosis patients.

Libraries used 2 million unsorted PBMCs kept frozen in RNAlater. General study points: None of the CDR3 amino acid sequences of expanded clones were shared across subjects, and this suggested private repertoires in all groups.

From germline, CDR1 is DFQATT and CDR2 SNEGSKA (reference sequence). V lost 6 bases to trimming and J lost 5 bases; unmatched junction nucleotides: 12. There are 14 residues in the CDR3. 5'RACE with 10-nucleotide random UMIs generated the cDNA. TCRdb re-derived calls from the 5' RACE reads in MiXCR, one entry per CDR3 protein. The repertoire holds about 60,000 distinct CDR3 sequences, with roughly 3.5% as singletons. This sequence was found in a man under 40 with multiple sclerosis. The sequenced sample was PBMCs. The chain links TRBV20-1 to TRBJ1-1, with 7 bases that match TRBD1. CDR3 sequence (DNA): TGCAGTGCCGGGGTCACAGGGGCCGAGACTGAAGCTTTCTTT. Protein product: CSAGVTGAETEAFF.